These 17 T cell receptor beta chains were sequenced from one sample in a study of blood T cell repertoires in COVID-19. The data were produced by immunoSEQ multiplex PCR, yet TCRdb's version contains in-frame clones alone and is incomplete. The sample yields almost 200,000 clones, around four fifths seen once. Sequencing was performed on peripheral blood. The receptor source for this set is a man aged 60-69 years with COVID-19, enrolled during active disease.

The V gene is TRBV9, the J gene TRBJ1-6, with a weak D call TRBD1 (5 bases). The CDR3 runs 17 residues. The germline V gene encodes CDR1 SGDLS and CDR2 YYNGEE. V was pared by 0 bases and J by 6 bases, with 16 bases between. CDR3 nucleotide sequence: TGTGCCAGCAGCGTAGAGGGCCAAGGCAGGGCTAATTCACCCCTCCACTTT. Translated: CASSVEGQGRANSPLHF.

The genes are TRBV5-1 and TRBJ1-1, with 7 bases lining up with TRBD1. This CDR3 contains 16 residues. Trimming cost V 0 bases and J 1 base; bases outside gene matches: 6. Germline values: CDR1 SGHRS, CDR2 YFSETQ. Here the CDR3 reads CASSLDGTAANTEAFF. In DNA, the CDR3 is TGCGCCAGCAGCTTGGACGGGACAGCCGCGAACACTGAAGCTTTCTTT.

This rearrangement joins TRBV7-2 to TRBJ2-7; TRBD2 aligns across 10 bases. V dropped 2 bases and J dropped 4; count of bases not matched to a gene: 5. Germline-derived CDR1 and CDR2 are SGHTA and FQGNSA. CDR3 size: 15 residues. The CDR3 spells CASSLLSGRAYEQYF. The CDR3 DNA reads as TGTGCCAGCAGCTTATTGAGCGGGAGGGCGTACGAGCAGTACTTC.

In its sample, this clone was seen once. The chain is built from TRBV28 and TRBJ1-6; 9 bases map to TRBD1. The V gene's germline CDR1 is MDHEN and CDR2 SYDVKM. CDR3 length equals 16 residues. J was trimmed by 8 bases and V by 11 bases; bases with no gene match: 16. The CDR3 here is CAAGSTGQGLYSPLHF. CDR3 bases: TGTGCCGCAGGATCAACGGGACAGGGACTTTATTCACCCCTCCACTTT.

The CDR3 coding sequence is TGTGCCAGTAAGAGGCAGGGGGCCTCCCGGGGGGAAAAACTGTTTTTT. Its translation is CASKRQGASRGEKLFF. V gene TRBV19 combines with J gene TRBJ1-4, with 8 bases identical to TRBD1. Germline values: CDR1 LNHDA, CDR2 SQIVND (reference sequence). The V and J ends lost 7 bases and 8 bases, in that order; junction bases with no gene match: 15. The CDR3 sequence is 16 residues long. Full variable domain (missing parts from reference TRBV19 and TRBJ1-4): DGGITQSPKYLFRKEGQNVTLSCEQNLNHDAMYWYRQDPGQGLRLIYYSQIVNDFQKGDIAEGYSVSREKKESFPLTVTSAQKNPTAFYLCASKRQGASRGEKLFFGSGTQLSVL.

With regard to this clone: This sample includes further DNA sequences coding for the same CDR3. V gene TRBV30 combines with J gene TRBJ1-5, with D possibly being TRBD1 (6 bases). Trimming pared 0 bases from V and 5 bases from J, leaving 8 bases between. This CDR3 is 13 amino acids long. CDR1 and CDR2 (germline): GTSNPN, SVGIG (reference sequence). Here the CDR3 reads CAWSVQGDQPQHF. The CDR3 region has the DNA TGTGCCTGGAGTGTACAGGGAGATCAGCCCCAGCATTTT.

The chain joins TRBV28 to TRBJ1-2; D gene unclear. The germline V and J ends were trimmed by 4 bases and 2 bases, with 11 bases remaining between them. CDR1 and CDR2 from the germline V gene are MDHEN and SYDVKM. CDR3 length: 14 residues. CDR3 residues: CASSSPAGNYGYTF. The CDR3 coding sequence is TGTGCCAGCAGTTCTCCCGCAGGAAACTATGGCTACACCTTC.

The V and J genes are TRBV14 and TRBJ2-7; possibly TRBD1 for D (5 bases). The CDR3 covers 15 residues. V was clipped by 2 bases and J by 5 bases, with 16 bases between them. The germline V gene has CDR1 SGHDN and CDR2 FVKESK. CDR3 sequence: CASSQSQGIRDEQYF. The CDR3 DNA is TGTGCCAGCAGCCAATCGCAGGGAATCCGGGACGAGCAGTACTTC.

This clone has only one observation. CDR3 DNA: TGCGCCAGCAGCTTGGAGTGGGCAGCGAACACTGAAGCTTTCTTT. This translates into CASSLEWAANTEAFF. This rearrangement joins TRBV5-1 to TRBJ1-1; D ambiguous. There are 15 residues in the CDR3. With 0 bases removed from V and 1 base from J, the gap between germline ends came to 10 bases. Germline V lookup: CDR1 SGHRS, CDR2 YFSETQ.

The chain couples TRBV5-1 to TRBJ1-5; no reliable D call. With 5 bases removed from V and 0 bases from J, the gap between germline ends came to 15 bases. This CDR3 contains 16 residues. Germline assignment: CDR1 SGHRS and CDR2 YFSETQ. The CDR3 DNA sequence: TGCGCCAGCAGTCTGACCCCAGGATTTAGCAATCAGCCCCAGCATTTT. It codes for CASSLTPGFSNQPQHF. Full variable domain (missing parts from reference TRBV5-1 and TRBJ1-5): KAGVTQTPRYLIKTRGQQVTLSCSPISGHRSVSWYQQTPGQGLQFLFEYFSETQRNKGNFPGRFSGRQFSNSRSEMNVSTLELGDSALYLCASSLTPGFSNQPQHFGDGTRLSIL.

V gene TRBV25-1 combines with J gene TRBJ1-1; D unclear. This CDR3 region has 14 residues. The V end was cut by 0 bases, the J end by 2 bases, with 7 bases between. Germline V gene lookup returns CDR1 MGHDK and CDR2 SYGVNS. The CDR3 reads CASSEYTSNTEAFF. The CDR3 nucleotides are TGTGCCAGCAGTGAATATACCAGTAACACTGAAGCTTTCTTT.

This chain links TRBV6-5 with TRBJ2-1; TRBD2 aligns across 8 bases. Germline lookup yields CDR1 MNHEY and CDR2 SVGAGI. Trimming cost V 2 bases and J 7 bases; bases outside gene matches: 10. This CDR3 is 16 amino acids long. CDR3 nucleotide sequence: TGTGCCAGCAGTTACGCGCCGGGACTAGGGGTGAATGAGCAGTTCTTC. It encodes CASSYAPGLGVNEQFF.

The chain carries TRBV5-4 and TRBJ2-3; 10 bases align to TRBD1. The ends lost 0 bases at V and 2 bases at J; junction bases unmatched: 6. From germline, CDR1 is SGHNT and CDR2 YYREEE (reference sequence). This CDR3 contains 17 residues. The CDR3 loop is CASSLGDRGHLTDTQYF. DNA of the CDR3: TGTGCCAGCAGCTTGGGGGACAGGGGTCATCTCACAGATACGCAGTATTTT.

The rearrangement links TRBV28 to TRBJ2-6; perhaps TRBD2 as D (7 bases). Trimming took 7 bases from V and 3 from J, leaving 13 bases between them. From germline, CDR1 is MDHEN and CDR2 SYDVKM. This CDR3 is built from 15 residues. The CDR3 DNA is TGTGCCAGCAACCGCGGGGGCAGTGGGGCCAACGTCCTGACTTTC. It codes for CASNRGGSGANVLTF. Complete variable domain (other parts from reference TRBV28 and TRBJ2-6): DVKVTQSSRYLVKRTGEKVFLECVQDMDHENMFWYRQDPGLGLRLIYFSYDVKMKEKGDIPEGYSVSREKKERFSLILESASTNQTSMYLCASNRGGSGANVLTFGAGSRLTVL.

This clone was found a few times. V gene TRBV6-1 combines with J gene TRBJ1-2; tentative D call: TRBD1 (5 bases). The V end was cut by 4 bases, the J end by 4 bases, with 22 bases between. CDR1 and CDR2 from the germline V gene are MNHNS and SASEGT. The CDR3 sequence is 17 residues long. CDR3 in amino acids: CASSAGGYTLLSYGYTF. DNA of the CDR3: TGTGCCAGCAGTGCCGGGGGATATACACTGTTGAGCTATGGCTACACCTTC.

The chain joins TRBV12-3 or TRBV12-4 to TRBJ1-2, with TRBD1 matching 7 bases. The CDR3 contains 12 residues. V shed 7 bases, J shed 3 bases, and the junction held 2 bases outside the gene matches. The CDR3 loop reads CASKGADYGYTF. DNA for the CDR3: TGTGCCAGCAAGGGGGCGGACTATGGCTACACCTTC.

This clone was observed a few times. This sequence joins TRBV27 and TRBJ2-3; the D gene is possibly TRBD2 (6 bases). This CDR3 is 15 amino acids long. CDR1 is MNHEY and CDR2 is SMNVEV in the germline V gene (reference sequence). The V end was cut by 5 bases, the J end by 2 bases, with 14 bases between. DNA of the CDR3: TGTGCCAGCAGTGGAGTGGGCGGGACCACAGATACGCAGTATTTT. Translating it yields CASSGVGGTTDTQYF.